The T cell receptor beta chain described here comes from a study of human T cells and chemical hapten exposure. On the study more broadly: Throughout a study of roughly 24 weeks, patients underwent weekly scalp administration of diphenylcyclopropenone doses. The study traced per-sample TCR yield variation mainly to small differences in pooled library volumes.

Each CDR3 protein gets one entry after TCRdb re-called the RACE reads with MiXCR. This table has tens of thousands of distinct CDR3 sequences, roughly 10% appearing once. This clonotype was recorded many times. The CDR3 totals 15 residues. Trimming removed 7 bases from V and 2 bases from J, with 15 bases in between. Per the germline V gene, CDR1 is SGHNT and CDR2 is YYREEE (reference sequence). Time point here: patch test 2, 6 weeks after DPC sensitization. Treatment: therapeutic diphenylcyclopropenone sensitization with weekly scalp DPC. RNA extraction used unfractionated whole blood as the source of total RNA.

This chain joins TRBV5-4 and TRBJ2-2; possibly TRBD1 for D (5 bases). This receptor was obtained from a woman in her twenties or thirties with alopecia areata. Some clones in this sample may be carry-over from other donors' samples. The sequencing used whole blood, collected in connection with sensitization to the hapten diphenylcyclopropenone (DPC). The CDR3 sequence is CASEDFTGNTGELFF. The CDR3 DNA reads as TGTGCCAGCGAGGATTTTACAGGAAACACCGGGGAGCTGTTTTTT.